This T cell receptor (beta chain) appears in the sequencing data of a study of blood T cell repertoires in COVID-19. Study as a whole: The United States, Italy and Spain were the sources of the acute and convalescent COVID-19 samples. PBMCs, B-cell-depleted T cells, or T cells provided the cDNA or gDNA that made up the material.

Per the germline V gene, CDR1 is SGHKS and CDR2 is YYEKEE (reference sequence). CDR3 length equals 14 residues. The ends were cut back, 0 bases at V and 0 bases at J, with 4 bases in the middle. The study counted Cohort 3 donors as recovered given two negative PCRs, clearance, or symptom resolution. This table comes from immunoSEQ multiplex PCR, and its TCRdb copy is limited to in-frame clones, with some not included. The sample yields about 290,000 clones, 89% seen once. The clonotype comes from a woman aged 35 to 49 who had recovered from COVID-19. This rearrangement joins TRBV5-5 to TRBJ1-3; D is unclear. Sequenced material: PBMCs or T cells enriched from blood (not recorded which). The CDR3 reads CASSLVGSGNTIYF. CDR3 coding DNA: TGTGCCAGCAGCTTGGTCGGCTCTGGAAACACCATATATTTT.